This T cell receptor beta chain was captured by sequencing in a study of blood T cell repertoires in COVID-19. About the study: The analysed material was cDNA or gDNA that came from T cells, B-cell-depleted T cells, or PBMCs.

Source study methods: Counts of nucleated cells, estimated from reference gene primer amplification, were obtained. The assay was immunoSEQ multiplex PCR, and TCRdb's table has in-frame clones only and misses some. V, J and clone size derive from that table, while D and trimming were established from the DNA sequence. Here the sample spans 350,000 to 400,000 clones, roughly 86% being singletons. Participant-reported clinical history was the basis for cohort assignment. Cohort 3 donors counted as recovered after two negative PCRs, clearance, or resolved symptoms. Sequenced: PBMCs or T cells enriched from blood (not recorded which). The source is a woman between 25 and 40 years old who had recovered from COVID-19.

DNA for the CDR3: TGTGCCAGCAGCTTCGCGGAAGATACGCAGTATTTT. Protein sequence: CASSFAEDTQYF. The gene calls are TRBV7-9 and TRBJ2-3; D is unclear. The V end was cut by 3 bases, the J end by 5 bases, with 6 bases between. The CDR3 spans 12 residues. Germline V gene sequence: CDR1 SEHNR, CDR2 FQNEAQ (reference sequence).